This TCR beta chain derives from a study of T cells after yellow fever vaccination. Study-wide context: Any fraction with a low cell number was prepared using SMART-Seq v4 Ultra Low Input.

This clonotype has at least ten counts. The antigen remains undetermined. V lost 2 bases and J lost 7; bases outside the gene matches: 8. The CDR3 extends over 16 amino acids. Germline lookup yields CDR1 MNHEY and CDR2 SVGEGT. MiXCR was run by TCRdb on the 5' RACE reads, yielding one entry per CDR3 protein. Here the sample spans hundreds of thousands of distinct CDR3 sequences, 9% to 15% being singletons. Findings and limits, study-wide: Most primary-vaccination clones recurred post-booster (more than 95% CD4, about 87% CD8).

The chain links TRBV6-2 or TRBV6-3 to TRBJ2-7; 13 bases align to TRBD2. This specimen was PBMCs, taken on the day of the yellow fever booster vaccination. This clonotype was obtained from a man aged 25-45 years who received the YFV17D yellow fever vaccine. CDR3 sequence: CASSYLGLAGALEQYF. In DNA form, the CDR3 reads TGTGCCAGCAGTTACCTCGGACTAGCGGGAGCGTTGGAGCAGTACTTC.